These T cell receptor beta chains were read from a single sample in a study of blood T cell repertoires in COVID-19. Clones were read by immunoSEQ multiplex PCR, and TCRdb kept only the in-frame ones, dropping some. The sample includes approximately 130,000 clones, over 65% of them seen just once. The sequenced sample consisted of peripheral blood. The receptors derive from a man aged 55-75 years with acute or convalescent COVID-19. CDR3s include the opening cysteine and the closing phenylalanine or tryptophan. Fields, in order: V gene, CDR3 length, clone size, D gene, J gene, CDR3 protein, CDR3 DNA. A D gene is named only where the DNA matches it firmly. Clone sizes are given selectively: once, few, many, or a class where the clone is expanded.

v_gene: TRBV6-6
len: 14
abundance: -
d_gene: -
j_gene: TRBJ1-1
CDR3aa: CASSLGRGPSEAFF
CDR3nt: TGTGCCAGCTCTCTGGGCAGGGGCCCTAGTGAAGCTTTCTTT

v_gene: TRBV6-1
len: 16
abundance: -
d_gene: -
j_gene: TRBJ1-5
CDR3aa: CASSETDSYSNQPQHF
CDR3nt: TGTGCCAGCAGTGAAACTGACAGTTATAGCAATCAGCCCCAGCATTTT

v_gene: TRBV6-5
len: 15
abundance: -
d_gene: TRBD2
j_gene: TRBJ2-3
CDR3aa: CASSLLAGVTDTQYF
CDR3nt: TGTGCCAGCAGTCTCCTAGCGGGAGTCACAGATACGCAGTATTTT

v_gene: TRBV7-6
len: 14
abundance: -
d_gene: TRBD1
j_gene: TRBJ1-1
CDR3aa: CASSQGASTGSAFF
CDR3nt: TGTGCCAGCAGCCAGGGGGCCTCGACAGGGAGCGCTTTCTTT

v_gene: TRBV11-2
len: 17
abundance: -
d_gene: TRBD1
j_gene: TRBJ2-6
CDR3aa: CASSSGGRVSGANVLTF
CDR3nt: TGTGCCAGCAGCTCAGGGGGCAGGGTCTCTGGGGCCAACGTCCTGACTTTC

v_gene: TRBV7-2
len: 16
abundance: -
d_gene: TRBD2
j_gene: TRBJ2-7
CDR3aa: CASSLGASGSTYEQYF
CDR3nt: TGTGCCAGCAGCTTAGGAGCCAGCGGGAGTACCTACGAGCAGTACTTC

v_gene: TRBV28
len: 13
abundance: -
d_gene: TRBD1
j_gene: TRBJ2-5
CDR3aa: CASSRDRGGTQYF
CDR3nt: TGTGCCAGCAGCCGCGACAGGGGTGGGACCCAGTACTTC

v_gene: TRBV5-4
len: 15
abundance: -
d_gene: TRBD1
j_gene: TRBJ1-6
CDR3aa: CASRPTGGLNSPLHF
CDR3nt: TGTGCCAGCAGACCGACAGGGGGCCTTAATTCACCCCTCCACTTT

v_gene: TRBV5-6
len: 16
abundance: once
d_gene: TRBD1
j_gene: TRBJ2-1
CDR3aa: CASSWGQGAAYNEQFF
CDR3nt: TGTGCCAGCAGCTGGGGACAGGGGGCTGCCTACAATGAGCAGTTCTTC

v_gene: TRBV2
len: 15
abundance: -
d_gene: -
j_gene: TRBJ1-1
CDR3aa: CASSLAAVGGTEAFF
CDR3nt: TGTGCCAGCAGCCTGGCGGCAGTGGGTGGCACTGAAGCTTTCTTT

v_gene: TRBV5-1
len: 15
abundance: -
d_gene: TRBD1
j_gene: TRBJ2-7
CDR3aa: CASSLVQGASYEQYF
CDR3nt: TGCGCCAGCAGCTTGGTGCAGGGGGCCTCCTACGAGCAGTACTTC

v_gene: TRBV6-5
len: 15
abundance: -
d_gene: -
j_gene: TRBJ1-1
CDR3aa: CASRPSGGRIDEAFF
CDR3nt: TGTGCCAGCAGGCCGTCGGGGGGCAGGATCGATGAAGCTTTCTTT

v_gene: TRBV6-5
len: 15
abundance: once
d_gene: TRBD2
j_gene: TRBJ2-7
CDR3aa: CASSPLGRAVYEQYF
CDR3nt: TGTGCCAGCAGCCCGTTGGGGAGGGCCGTCTACGAGCAGTACTTC

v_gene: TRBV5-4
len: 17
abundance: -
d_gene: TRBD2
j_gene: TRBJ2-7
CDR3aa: CASSTGLAGGFSYEQYF
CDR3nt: TGTGCCAGCAGCACCGGACTAGCGGGAGGTTTCTCCTACGAGCAGTACTTC

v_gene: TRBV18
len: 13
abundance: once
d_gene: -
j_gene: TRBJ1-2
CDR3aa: CASSLAGNYGYTF
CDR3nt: TGTGCCAGCTCACTAGCTGGGAACTATGGCTACACCTTC

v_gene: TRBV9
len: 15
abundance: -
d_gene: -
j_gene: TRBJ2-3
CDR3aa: CASSVHQAFTDTQYF
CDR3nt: TGTGCCAGCAGCGTCCATCAGGCCTTCACAGATACGCAGTATTTT

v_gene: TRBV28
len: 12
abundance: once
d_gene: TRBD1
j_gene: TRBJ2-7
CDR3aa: CASGQGSHEQYF
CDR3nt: TGTGCCAGCGGACAGGGGTCCCACGAGCAGTACTTC

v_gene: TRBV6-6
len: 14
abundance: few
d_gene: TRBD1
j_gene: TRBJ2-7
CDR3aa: CASSTTGTPYEQYF
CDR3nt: TGTGCCAGCAGTACGACAGGGACCCCCTACGAGCAGTACTTC

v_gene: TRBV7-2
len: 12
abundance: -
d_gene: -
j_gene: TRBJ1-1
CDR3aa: CASSHRAEKAFF
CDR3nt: TGTGCCAGCAGCCACAGGGCGGAGAAGGCTTTCTTT

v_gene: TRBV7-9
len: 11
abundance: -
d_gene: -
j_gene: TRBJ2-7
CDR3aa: CASSDLGEQYF
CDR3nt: TGTGCCAGCAGCGACCTAGGAGAGCAGTACTTC

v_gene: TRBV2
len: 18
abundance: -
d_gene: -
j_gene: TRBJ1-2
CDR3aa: CASRPFSMWQGGDYGYTF
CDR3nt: TGTGCCAGCAGGCCCTTCAGTATGTGGCAGGGAGGCGACTATGGCTACACCTTC

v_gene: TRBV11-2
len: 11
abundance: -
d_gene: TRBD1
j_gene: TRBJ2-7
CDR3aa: CASSATGKQYF
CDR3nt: TGTGCCAGCAGCGCGACAGGGAAGCAGTACTTC